The sample holds many counts of the clone carrying this T cell receptor (beta chain). Its cognate antigen is unknown. Trimming took 7 bases from V and 3 from J; bases not matched to a gene: 11. The length of the CDR3 is 16 residues. Germline assignment: CDR1 MDHEN and CDR2 SYDVKM. Diagnoses were made from clinical symptoms, serum measures (thyroxine and TRAb), thyroid ultrasound and orbital computed tomography. This sample was included in a study of T cells in Graves' hyperthyroidism and ophthalmopathy. Study outcomes and limitations: Among clonotypes expanded in thyroid above 0.001, most were also found in blood. From stable hyperthyroidism, ophthalmopathy was set apart by a 13 V-J model. Ophthalmopathy was predicted by the model a median of roughly 6 months ahead of onset.

The TCR beta CDR3 regions underwent amplification using RNA transcripts as the source. The HTBI primer set served for first-round RT-PCR of the TCR CDR3. Via MiXCR, TCRdb re-called the multiplex PCR reads, giving one row per CDR3 protein. The table shows around 600,000 distinct CDR3 sequences, with around 13% occurring only once. Sequenced material: blood. The TCR sequence derives from a woman in her fifties or sixties with Graves' ophthalmopathy. The chain couples TRBV28 to TRBJ2-7; 11 bases agree with TRBD1. CDR3 sequence reads: CASTSSGGTGGYEQYF. CDR3 nucleotide sequence: TGTGCCAGCACTTCCTCTGGCGGGACAGGGGGCTACGAGCAGTACTTC.